This TCR beta chain comes out of a study of T cells after yellow fever vaccination. V lost 5 bases and J 0 bases, leaving 13 bases between the germline ends. The germline V gene encodes CDR1 LGHNT and CDR2 FRNRAP. CDR3 length: 15 residues. TCRdb used MiXCR to reprocess the 5' RACE reads, holding one entry per CDR3 protein. The table records some 300,000 distinct CDR3 sequences, more than 3% of them present only once. This sequence was found in a man aged 18 to 29 who received the YFV17D yellow fever vaccine. V is TRBV12-5 and J is TRBJ1-1; possibly TRBD1 for D (6 bases). The sequencing used PBMCs, collected on the day of the yellow fever booster vaccination. Written as DNA, the CDR3 is TGTGCTAGTGGTAAAAACAGGGTCCTGAACACTGAAGCTTTCTTT. Translated, it gives CASGKNRVLNTEAFF.